This T cell receptor (beta chain) was recovered during a study of early T cells in non-severe SARS-CoV-2 infection. Germline CDR1 and CDR2: LGHNA and YNFKEQ. Trimming left V 3 bases short and J 3 bases short, with 8 bases between. CDR3 size: 13 residues. Individually, cDNA molecules had unique molecular identifiers attached to them. TCRdb independently ran MiXCR on the 5' RACE reads; one entry per CDR3 protein. The data hold 57,000 or so distinct CDR3 sequences, with around 5.6% observed a single time. This clonotype has ten or more counts. The clonotype originates from an adult who was a healthcare worker with PCR-confirmed SARS-CoV-2 infection or an uninfected control (not recorded which). The chain uses TRBV4-2 and TRBJ2-5; D unclear. The sample was whole blood. This CDR3 is CASSQRPKETQYF. CDR3 DNA sequence: TGTGCCAGCAGCCAGAGACCCAAAGAGACCCAGTACTTC.